This T cell receptor (beta chain) was sequenced during a study of T cell responses to AZD1222 COVID-19 vaccine. Only in-frame clones appear in the TCRdb table, and some are missing; sequencing was by immunoSEQ multiplex PCR. The sample carries about 140,000 clones, about 90% recorded once. The specimen was peripheral blood, collected 28 days after the second AZD1222 dose. This TCR derives from an adult who received the AZD1222 COVID-19 vaccine.

In DNA form, the CDR3 reads TGTGCCAGCAGTTTGGTACAGAAAAAACTGTTTTTT. Translation gives CASSLVQKKLFF. The rearrangement joins TRBV28 to TRBJ1-4, with D uncertain. Between the trimmed V and J ends, which lost 3 bases and 9 bases, there was a span of 8 bases. CDR1 is MDHEN, CDR2 SYDVKM, per germline. CDR3 length: 12 residues.